The rows below give T cell receptor beta chains drawn from one sample of a study of OX40 agonist ivuxolimab in advanced cancers. The data were produced by immunoSEQ multiplex PCR, yet TCRdb's version contains in-frame clones alone and is incomplete. The sample carries approximately 45,000 clones, roughly 86% recorded once. The starting material was CD4+ or CD8+ T cells sorted from blood, obtained in a trial of the OX40 agonist ivuxolimab. The source is an adult with an advanced solid tumor such as melanoma, head and neck, liver or kidney cancer. Each CDR3 is given with its conserved first and last residue. The order of the fields is clone size, V gene, D gene, J gene, CDR3 protein, CDR3 DNA. The D gene is left open where the match is weak. Size is stated for part of the rows, as once, few or many counts, or as a class when the clone is expanded.

abundance: .; v_gene: TRBV19; d_gene: .; j_gene: TRBJ2-3; CDR3aa: CASSIVGDRDTQYF; CDR3nt: TGTGCCAGTAGTATAGTAGGGGATCGCGATACGCAGTATTTT
abundance: .; v_gene: TRBV2; d_gene: TRBD2; j_gene: TRBJ2-5; CDR3aa: CASSGGLAETQYF; CDR3nt: TGTGCCAGCAGTGGGGGACTAGCTGAGACCCAGTACTTC
abundance: once; v_gene: TRBV11-2; d_gene: .; j_gene: TRBJ2-3; CDR3aa: CASSYNRGTQYF; CDR3nt: TGTGCCAGCAGTTATAACCGGGGTACGCAGTATTTT
abundance: .; v_gene: TRBV19; d_gene: .; j_gene: TRBJ1-5; CDR3aa: CASSILGESNQPQHF; CDR3nt: TGTGCCAGTAGTATCTTGGGAGAAAGCAATCAGCCCCAGCATTTT
abundance: .; v_gene: TRBV18; d_gene: TRBD2; j_gene: TRBJ2-7; CDR3aa: CASSPSGGRADEQYF; CDR3nt: TGTGCCAGCTCACCATCCGGCGGGAGGGCCGACGAGCAGTACTTC
abundance: .; v_gene: TRBV5-1; d_gene: .; j_gene: TRBJ2-6; CDR3aa: CASSLGDNAGANVLTF; CDR3nt: TGCGCCAGCAGCTTGGGCGACAATGCTGGGGCCAACGTCCTGACTTTC
abundance: .; v_gene: TRBV7-4; d_gene: TRBD2; j_gene: TRBJ2-7; CDR3aa: CASSLVPLGILAGVGSYEQYF; CDR3nt: TGTGCCAGCAGCTTAGTACCCCTTGGAATACTAGCGGGAGTGGGCTCCTACGAGCAGTACTTC
abundance: .; v_gene: TRBV5-1; d_gene: .; j_gene: TRBJ2-3; CDR3aa: CASSATGTDTQYF; CDR3nt: TGCGCCAGCAGCGCGACTGGCACAGATACGCAGTATTTT
abundance: few; v_gene: TRBV5-6; d_gene: TRBD1; j_gene: TRBJ2-5; CDR3aa: CASSSGQGGETQYF; CDR3nt: TGTGCCAGCAGCTCGGGACAGGGAGGGGAGACCCAGTACTTC
abundance: .; v_gene: TRBV6-5; d_gene: TRBD1; j_gene: TRBJ1-5; CDR3aa: CASSDRGRQPQHF; CDR3nt: TGTGCCAGCTCAGACAGGGGGAGGCAGCCCCAGCATTTT
abundance: once; v_gene: TRBV28; d_gene: .; j_gene: TRBJ2-7; CDR3aa: CASALGGGTYEQYF; CDR3nt: TGTGCCAGCGCGTTGGGGGGAGGCACCTACGAGCAGTACTTC
abundance: .; v_gene: TRBV15; d_gene: .; j_gene: TRBJ2-7; CDR3aa: CATSSHGGGYEQYF; CDR3nt: TGTGCCACCAGCAGCCATGGGGGCGGGTACGAGCAGTACTTC
abundance: .; v_gene: TRBV6-1; d_gene: .; j_gene: TRBJ2-2; CDR3aa: CASSNRDVELFF; CDR3nt: TGTGCCAGCAGTAACAGGGATGTGGAGCTGTTTTTT
abundance: .; v_gene: TRBV27; d_gene: TRBD1; j_gene: TRBJ2-7; CDR3aa: CASTRAGGYEQYF; CDR3nt: TGTGCCAGCACACGGGCAGGGGGCTACGAGCAGTACTTC
abundance: .; v_gene: TRBV2; d_gene: .; j_gene: TRBJ1-1; CDR3aa: CASSERGAEAFF; CDR3nt: TGTGCCAGCAGTGAAAGGGGGGCTGAAGCTTTCTTT
abundance: once; v_gene: TRBV7-2; d_gene: .; j_gene: TRBJ1-2; CDR3aa: CASSLDRRSTVGGYTF; CDR3nt: TGTGCCAGCAGCTTAGACAGGAGATCCACCGTGGGGGGCTACACCTTC
abundance: once; v_gene: TRBV6-6; d_gene: .; j_gene: TRBJ2-7; CDR3aa: CASSFAGVYEQYF; CDR3nt: TGTGCCAGCAGTTTTGCAGGGGTTTACGAGCAGTACTTC
abundance: .; v_gene: TRBV30; d_gene: TRBD2; j_gene: TRBJ2-7; CDR3aa: CAWSPVAGDLEQYF; CDR3nt: TGTGCCTGGAGTCCCGTAGCGGGAGATTTAGAGCAGTACTTC
abundance: .; v_gene: TRBV10-3; d_gene: TRBD1; j_gene: TRBJ2-1; CDR3aa: CAISEARDRANEQFF; CDR3nt: TGTGCCATCAGTGAGGCCAGGGACAGGGCCAATGAGCAGTTCTTC
abundance: .; v_gene: TRBV6-1; d_gene: .; j_gene: TRBJ2-5; CDR3aa: CASSEGLSGQTQYF; CDR3nt: TGTGCCAGCAGTGAAGGGTTATCCGGACAGACCCAGTACTTC
abundance: .; v_gene: TRBV18; d_gene: TRBD1; j_gene: TRBJ1-2; CDR3aa: CASSQTGQGSGYTF; CDR3nt: TGTGCCAGCTCACAGACAGGGCAGGGATCGGGCTACACCTTC
abundance: .; v_gene: TRBV19; d_gene: TRBD1; j_gene: TRBJ2-2; CDR3aa: CASQTGALNTGELFF; CDR3nt: TGTGCCAGTCAAACAGGGGCCCTTAACACCGGGGAGCTGTTTTTT
abundance: once; v_gene: TRBV19; d_gene: TRBD1; j_gene: TRBJ2-5; CDR3aa: CASAGTGGWETQYF; CDR3nt: TGTGCCAGTGCCGGGACAGGGGGATGGGAGACCCAGTACTTC
abundance: .; v_gene: TRBV5-1; d_gene: TRBD2; j_gene: TRBJ2-7; CDR3aa: CASSLGGLAAYEQYF; CDR3nt: TGCGCCAGCAGCTTGGGGGGACTAGCGGCCTACGAGCAGTACTTC
abundance: .; v_gene: TRBV6-6; d_gene: .; j_gene: TRBJ2-1; CDR3aa: CASRLQDPGGNEQFF; CDR3nt: TGTGCCAGCAGGCTACAGGACCCCGGGGGCAATGAGCAGTTCTTC